The 27 T cell receptor beta chains below were found in one sample sequenced in a study of blood T cells in healthy people across ages. A J-beta primer mix and a sample-barcoded 5' primer were used in a second PCR of roughly 6 to 11 cycles. MiXCR, run by TCRdb on the 5' RACE reads, gives a single entry per CDR3 protein. Here the sample spans over 1.5 million distinct CDR3 sequences, about 49% being singletons. The specimen sequenced was blood. The receptors derive from a woman aged 40 to 50 in good health.

This chain links TRBV20-1 with TRBJ1-4; no reliable D call. The germline V and J ends were trimmed by 7 bases and 7 bases, with 13 bases remaining between them. The CDR3 is 12 amino acids. CDR1 and CDR2 from the germline V gene are DFQATT and SNEGSKA (reference sequence). The CDR3 DNA sequence: TGCAGTGGGAGGGCGCAGAGTGAAAAACTGTTTTTT. It yields the protein CSGRAQSEKLFF.

Ten or more counts support this clonotype. J is TRBJ2-7 and V is TRBV6-1; no clear D. This CDR3 has 12 residues. Trimming took off 3 bases at V and 3 bases at J, with 6 bases between the two ends. CDR1 is MNHNS, CDR2 SASEGT, per germline. The CDR3 DNA sequence: TGTGCCAGCAGTGAGACGAGCTACGAGCAGTACTTC. As protein: CASSETSYEQYF.

This chain connects TRBV29-1 to TRBJ2-5, with D possibly being TRBD1 or TRBD2 (6 bases each). CDR3 length equals 14 residues. The V end lost 3 bases, the J end lost 4 bases, and 15 bases lay between the germline ends. The germline gives CDR1 SQVTM, CDR2 ANQGSEA. Here the CDR3 reads CSVEAGGPVETQYF. In DNA, the CDR3 is TGCAGCGTTGAGGCTGGGGGGCCGGTAGAGACCCAGTACTTC.

The chain is built from TRBV28 and TRBJ1-2; maybe TRBD1 (5 bases). Germline-derived CDR1 and CDR2 are MDHEN and SYDVKM. The CDR3 contains 12 residues. Trimming left V 8 bases short and J 4 bases short, with 11 bases between. DNA for the CDR3: TGTGCCAGCCAATTTCAGGGCTATGGCTACACCTTC. As protein: CASQFQGYGYTF.

The CDR3 sequence: CASSRDRGLGSPLHF. The CDR3 nucleotides are TGCGCCAGCAGCAGAGACAGGGGGCTCGGTTCACCCCTCCACTTT. This chain links TRBV5-1 with TRBJ1-6; 10 positions agree with TRBD1. Germline CDR1 SGHRS, CDR2 YFSETQ. The junction had 7 bases not matched to a gene; V was cut back by 4 bases and J by 9 bases. This CDR3 has 15 amino acids.

The genes are TRBV7-2 and TRBJ2-3; unclear D gene. Germline CDR1 reads SGHTA; CDR2 reads FQGNSA. V lost 1 base, J lost 4 bases, and 9 bases lay in between. The length of the CDR3 is 14 residues. CDR3 loop: CASSLGPSADTQYF. CDR3 in DNA: TGTGCCAGCAGCTTAGGCCCAAGTGCAGATACGCAGTATTTT.

Worth noting for this clonotype: Its ends do not fully match the called genes, so a read error is possible. V gene TRBV12-3 or TRBV12-4 combines with J gene TRBJ2-3; maybe TRBD2 (6 bases). The CDR3 contains 14 residues. The CDR3 sequence: CASTRGISTDTEYF. In nucleotides, the CDR3 is TGTGCCAGCACCCGGGGGATTAGCACAGATACGGAGTATTTT.

This rearrangement joins TRBV6-5 to TRBJ1-5; possible D gene TRBD1, 5 bases. Per germline, CDR1 MNHEY and CDR2 SVGAGI. The CDR3 runs to 13 residues. V lost 7 bases and J lost 6, with 13 bases in between. The CDR3 is CASMRGVGQPQHF. The CDR3 nucleotides are TGTGCCAGCATGAGGGGTGTGGGTCAGCCCCAGCATTTT.

This clonotype came up a few times. The chain links TRBV27 to TRBJ2-5; the D gene is possibly TRBD2 (5 bases). Trimming left V 5 bases short and J 1 base short, with 8 bases between. The germline gives CDR1 MNHEY, CDR2 SMNVEV (reference sequence). The CDR3 has 13 amino acids. The DNA for the CDR3 is TGTGCCAGCAGTGTACTAGGCCAAGAGACCCAGTACTTC. Amino acids: CASSVLGQETQYF.

The rearrangement links TRBV7-2 to TRBJ2-1; D may correspond to TRBD1 or TRBD2 (5 bases each). The CDR3 extends over 14 amino acids. V was shortened by 7 bases and J by 2 bases, with 12 bases between the two germline ends. CDR1 SGHTA and CDR2 FQGNSA come from the germline V gene. This chain's CDR3 is CASKVGTTYNEQFF. CDR3 nucleotides: TGTGCCAGCAAAGTTGGGACCACCTACAATGAGCAGTTCTTC. The full variable domain, in which reference TRBV7-2 and TRBJ2-1 provide the parts outside the CDR3, is GAGVSQSPSNKVTEKGKDVELRCDPISGHTALYWYRQSLGQGLEFLIYFQGNSAPDKSGLPSDRFSAERTGGSVSTLTIQRTQQEDSAVYLCASKVGTTYNEQFFGPGTRLTVL.

This chain connects TRBV7-2 to TRBJ2-3; TRBD1 matches 9 bases. V trimming: 2 bases; J trimming: 3 bases; junction bases outside the gene matches: 9. Per germline, CDR1 SGHTA and CDR2 FQGNSA. The CDR3 runs 17 residues. In nucleotides, the CDR3 is TGTGCCAGCAGCTTAATCCGGCCGGGACAGGGAACAGATACGCAGTATTTT. As protein: CASSLIRPGQGTDTQYF.

This chain connects TRBV20-1 to TRBJ2-3, with TRBD2 matching 7 bases. The CDR3 extends over 15 amino acids. V shed 1 base and J 1 base; nucleotides not matched to a gene: 5. Germline V CDR1 and CDR2: DFQATT, SNEGSKA (reference sequence). The CDR3 DNA is TGCAGTGCTAGAGGAGGAGCGGGGCGCACAGATACGCAGTATTTT. Translation: CSARGGAGRTDTQYF.

The chain links TRBV2 to TRBJ2-1; D might be TRBD1 or TRBD2, each matching 5 bases. V was pared by 5 bases and J by 8 bases, with 16 bases between. The CDR3 runs 14 residues. Germline V gene lookup returns CDR1 SNHLY and CDR2 FYNNEI. The CDR3 DNA follows: TGTGCCAGCAGTCCCGAATCTTTGGGGGATGAGCAGTTCTTC. This sequence encodes CASSPESLGDEQFF.

The genes are TRBV27 and TRBJ1-2; no reliable D call. V was clipped by 2 bases and J by 5 bases, with 15 bases between them. Germline CDR1 and CDR2: MNHEY and SMNVEV (reference sequence). CDR3 length: 15 residues. The DNA of the CDR3 is TGTGCCAGCAGTTTAAGTTCCCGGGCAGTATATGGCTACACCTTC. Translating it yields CASSLSSRAVYGYTF.

This clonotype was counted a single time. J is TRBJ2-1 and V is TRBV7-3; a weak D match, TRBD2 (5 bases). Trimming shortened V by 5 bases and J by 6 bases, and 17 bases separated the two germline ends. Germline V CDR1 and CDR2: SGHTA, FQGTGA. The CDR3 covers 15 residues. This CDR3 is CASSPAVGAGNEQFF. The CDR3 nucleotides are TGTGCCAGCAGCCCAGCAGTGGGCGCGGGCAATGAGCAGTTCTTC.

The chain has TRBV20-1 and TRBJ1-5, with 9 positions matching TRBD1. CDR3 length: 14 amino acids. Germline V CDR1 and CDR2: DFQATT, SNEGSKA (reference sequence). After removal of 5 bases from V and 6 bases from J, the junction contained 8 bases not matched to a gene. CDR3 in amino acids: CSAPSGTGRQPQHF. CDR3 in DNA: TGCAGTGCTCCCTCAGGGACAGGGCGTCAGCCCCAGCATTTT.

This clonotype was detected a few times. The J gene is TRBJ1-2, the V gene TRBV2, with 9 bases lining up with TRBD1. The CDR3 length is 13 residues. Losses at the gene ends were 4 bases for V and 7 bases for J; bases not matched to a gene: 4. In germline, CDR1 is SNHLY, CDR2 FYNNEI. CDR3 loop: CASSADRGGGYTF. The CDR3 coding sequence is TGTGCCAGCAGTGCGGACAGGGGCGGTGGCTACACCTTC.

V is TRBV4-2 and J is TRBJ2-7, with D possibly TRBD1 on 6 matching bases. Looked up from germline, CDR1 is LGHNA and CDR2 is YNFKEQ. CDR3 length: 16 amino acids. V was pared by 0 bases and J by 2 bases, with 14 bases between. CDR3 coding DNA: TGTGCCAGCAGCCAAGATCCAGGGACAAGTACCTACGAGCAGTACTTC. Translated, it gives CASSQDPGTSTYEQYF.

The J gene is TRBJ2-1, the V gene TRBV12-3 or TRBV12-4; 9 bases match TRBD2. V lost 4 bases and J lost 6; bases outside the gene matches: 10. The CDR3 is 16 residues long. DNA for the CDR3: TGTGCCAGCAGTTCCCCGCTAGCGGGGCAGCGCAATGAGCAGTTCTTC. It yields the protein CASSSPLAGQRNEQFF.

The chain has TRBV5-1 and TRBJ2-5; D may be TRBD1 or TRBD2 (6 bases each). Between the trimmed V and J ends, which lost 7 bases and 4 bases, there was a span of 17 bases. CDR1 and CDR2 (germline): SGHRS, YFSETQ. The CDR3 consists of 14 residues. The CDR3 DNA reads TGCGCCAGCGGGTATTTCAGGGGAGGAGAGACCCAGTACTTC. This gives the protein CASGYFRGGETQYF. Supplemented by reference TRBV5-1 and TRBJ2-5, the full variable domain reads KAGVTQTPRYLIKTRGQQVTLSCSPISGHRSVSWYQQTPGQGLQFLFEYFSETQRNKGNFPGRFSGRQFSNSRSEMNVSTLELGDSALYLCASGYFRGGETQYFGPGTRLLVL.

This clonotype turned up a few times. The chain recombines TRBV20-1 with TRBJ1-2; no definite D call. This CDR3 is 13 amino acids long. CDR1 and CDR2 from the germline V gene are DFQATT and SNEGSKA (reference sequence). V gave up 1 base and J gave up 0 bases, with 6 bases separating them. This CDR3 reads CSARVRTNYGYTF. CDR3 nucleotide sequence: TGCAGTGCTAGAGTTCGGACTAACTATGGCTACACCTTC.

The chain joins TRBV10-3 to TRBJ2-3, with TRBD1 matching 7 bases. J gave up 9 bases and V 11 bases, and 23 bases lay outside the gene matches. This CDR3 is 16 amino acids long. In germline, CDR1 is ENHRY, CDR2 SYGVKD. The CDR3 DNA reads TGTGCCGCCCCGGCGATGGGACGGGACAGTCACGAGACGCAGTATTTT. This sequence encodes CAAPAMGRDSHETQYF.

The sample holds a few counts of this clonotype. This chain uses TRBV6-2 or TRBV6-3 with TRBJ1-5, with 8 positions matching TRBD1. This CDR3 contains 16 residues. The junction had 7 bases not matched to a gene; V was cut back by 4 bases and J by 2 bases. Germline V gene sequence: CDR1 MNHEY, CDR2 SVGEGT. The CDR3 sequence is CASSSQDRVGNQPQHF. The CDR3 nucleotides are TGTGCCAGCAGTTCCCAGGACAGGGTAGGCAATCAGCCCCAGCATTTT.

The chain recombines TRBV29-1 with TRBJ1-2; D possibly corresponds to TRBD1 (6 bases). Trimming cost V 7 bases and J 8 bases, with 14 bases left between them. Germline lookup yields CDR1 SQVTM and CDR2 ANQGSEA. This CDR3 spans 11 amino acids. The CDR3 DNA is TGCAGCGACAGAACAGGGTCGGGCTACACCTTC. Its translation is CSDRTGSGYTF.

This clonotype was seen more than once but under ten times. The chain joins TRBV7-9 to TRBJ2-7; 8 bases are a match to TRBD1. V shed 11 bases and J 4 bases; nucleotides not matched to a gene: 7. Germline assignment: CDR1 SEHNR and CDR2 FQNEAQ (reference sequence). The CDR3 extends over 12 amino acids. The CDR3 spells CASRTGRYEQYF. The CDR3 coding sequence is TGTGCCTCTCGGACAGGGAGGTACGAGCAGTACTTC.

The chain employs TRBV27 and TRBJ2-3; 14 bases agree with TRBD2. V shed 5 bases and J 4 bases; nucleotides not matched to a gene: 11. Germline V lookup: CDR1 MNHEY, CDR2 SMNVEV (reference sequence). CDR3 length equals 18 residues. The CDR3 nucleotides are TGTGCCAGCAGTCCGAGACTAGCGGGGGGGCGTTTCGCAGATACGCAGTATTTT. Its protein is CASSPRLAGGRFADTQYF.

The chain is built from TRBV9 and TRBJ2-4; D assignment may be TRBD1 or TRBD2 (6 bases each). The assigned J gene may be wrong: the sequence end matches TRBJ2-7 better. Per the germline V gene, CDR1 is SGDLS and CDR2 is YYNGEE. The CDR3 consists of 16 residues. The DNA of the CDR3 is TGTGCCAGCAGCCCCCGGCCGGGGGCCTATACCTACGAGCAGTACTTC. It is translated as CASSPRPGAYTYEQYF.